This T cell receptor (beta chain) comes out of a study of shared clonotypes between healthy human individuals. Trimming pared 0 bases from V and 3 bases from J, leaving 15 bases between. The CDR3 is 16 amino acids. Germline V gene data show CDR1 as SGHKS and CDR2 as YYEKEE (reference sequence). Original handling: For the immunoSEQ data, sequences were junction-only without quality scores, so filtering differed. The data were produced by immunoSEQ multiplex PCR, yet TCRdb's version contains in-frame clones alone and is incomplete. V and J calls and clone size are as listed in that table; D and trimming were resolved from the DNA. The sample yields some 1,400,000 clones, around 95% seen once. Donors were healthy HIV-negative adults without recent acute infections or vaccinations.

The chain recombines TRBV5-5 with TRBJ1-1, with D perhaps TRBD1 (5 bases). The receptor comes from a man aged 25-45 years in good health. Sequenced: naive CD4+ T cells sorted from blood. Subset noted: CD45RA+ positively selected. CDR3: CASSLVAGWDHTEAFF. The CDR3 DNA reads as TGTGCCAGCAGCTTGGTAGCAGGGTGGGACCACACTGAAGCTTTCTTT.